The 25 T cell receptor beta chains below all came from one sample that was sequenced in a study of blood T cells in healthy people across ages. A second 7 to 11 cycle PCR used barcoded and J-beta primers. TCRdb fed the 5' RACE reads into MiXCR, producing one record per CDR3 protein. This table has about 620,000 distinct CDR3 sequences, roughly 20% appearing once. The sequenced sample consisted of blood. These receptors all come from a man in his sixties or seventies in good health.

The chain links TRBV25-1 to TRBJ2-1; D not certain. The germline gives CDR1 MGHDK, CDR2 SYGVNS. CDR3 length equals 15 residues. Trimming cost V 2 bases and J 3 bases, with 11 bases left between them. CDR3 in amino acids: CASSETLASYNEQFF. The DNA for the CDR3 is TGTGCCAGCAGTGAAACATTGGCGAGCTACAATGAGCAGTTCTTC.

This sequence joins TRBV7-8 and TRBJ2-3; maybe TRBD2 (7 bases). Per germline, CDR1 SGHVS and CDR2 FQNEAQ. V shed 9 bases and J shed 2 bases, with 18 bases lying between them. The CDR3 has 15 amino acids. The CDR3 sequence is CASSEGEGPTDTQYF. In DNA form, the CDR3 reads TGTGCCAGTTCCGAGGGGGAGGGTCCCACAGATACGCAGTATTTT.

The rearrangement joins TRBV4-1 to TRBJ2-7; 11 bases fit TRBD2. The end of the DNA is better explained by TRBJ2-1, so the J call may be wrong. The CDR3 covers 14 residues. The V gene's germline CDR1 is MGHRA and CDR2 YSYEKL. CDR3 in amino acids: CASGLAGGYNEQFF. For the CDR3, the DNA is TGCGCCAGCGGCCTAGCGGGGGGTTACAATGAGCAGTTCTTC.

This clonotype was counted ten times or more. V gene TRBV5-1 combines with J gene TRBJ1-2; possible D gene TRBD1, 5 bases. This CDR3 contains 14 residues. V was clipped by 0 bases and J by 3 bases, with 9 bases between them. Germline CDR1 and CDR2: SGHRS and YFSETQ. CDR3 bases: TGCGCCAGCAGCTTGGAAGACAGCTACTATGGCTACACCTTC. Amino acid sequence: CASSLEDSYYGYTF. The whole variable domain, filled in from reference TRBV5-1 and TRBJ1-2, reads KAGVTQTPRYLIKTRGQQVTLSCSPISGHRSVSWYQQTPGQGLQFLFEYFSETQRNKGNFPGRFSGRQFSNSRSEMNVSTLELGDSALYLCASSLEDSYYGYTFGSGTRLTVV.

This chain links TRBV5-1 with TRBJ2-5, with a weak D call TRBD1 (6 bases). TRBJ2-7 explains the end of the DNA better; the J call may be wrong. The CDR3 is 14 amino acids. Germline V gene lookup returns CDR1 SGHRS and CDR2 YFSETQ. DNA for the CDR3: TGCGCCAGCAGCGTAATTGGGGGCACCGACGAGCAGTACTTC. This translates into CASSVIGGTDEQYF.

V usage is TRBV7-2 and J usage is TRBJ2-7; 9 positions agree with TRBD2. In germline, CDR1 is SGHTA, CDR2 FQGNSA. The CDR3 loop spans 16 amino acids. The trim removed 5 bases at V and 0 bases at J, leaving 8 bases unmatched. This CDR3 is CASSGSPTSGSYEQYF. As DNA, the CDR3 is TGTGCCAGCAGCGGGAGTCCGACTAGCGGCTCCTACGAGCAGTACTTC. The variable domain in full, with the rest retrieved from reference TRBV7-2 and TRBJ2-7, is GAGVSQSPSNKVTEKGKDVELRCDPISGHTALYWYRQSLGQGLEFLIYFQGNSAPDKSGLPSDRFSAERTGGSVSTLTIQRTQQEDSAVYLCASSGSPTSGSYEQYFGPGTRLTVT.

This clonotype showed up just a few times. The V call is TRBV28, the J call TRBJ2-2; TRBD1 is a possible D gene (6 bases). The CDR3 totals 17 residues. The V gene lost 3 bases and the J gene lost 5 bases, with 19 bases spanning the gap. Germline values: CDR1 MDHEN, CDR2 SYDVKM. The CDR3 loop is CASSLLNPGQETGELFF. CDR3 sequence (DNA): TGTGCCAGCAGTTTGCTAAACCCGGGACAAGAGACCGGGGAGCTGTTTTTT.

As to this clonotype: Relative to the germline gene, one junction end is altered; a read error may explain this. The J gene is TRBJ2-5, the V gene TRBV5-1; possibly TRBD1 for D (6 bases). Matching the DNA end better, TRBJ2-1 makes the J call doubtful. The CDR3 runs to 15 residues. Looked up from germline, CDR1 is SGHRS and CDR2 is YFSETQ. CDR3 sequence reads: CAGSKGQAVGNEQFF. CDR3 nucleotide sequence: TGCGCCGGCAGCAAGGGACAAGCGGTGGGAAATGAGCAGTTCTTC.

This clonotype was seen a few times. J is TRBJ2-1 and V is TRBV12-5; the D is unclear. CDR3 length equals 14 residues. Germline CDR1 reads LGHNT; CDR2 reads FRNRAP. V lost 1 base to trimming and J lost 4 bases, with 8 bases between them. The CDR3 protein is CASGLGGRYNEQFF. CDR3 DNA sequence: TGTGCTAGTGGTTTGGGGGGAAGGTACAATGAGCAGTTCTTC.

This clonotype was seen only a few times. The chain is built from TRBV19 and TRBJ2-1, with 8 positions matching TRBD2. The trim removed 5 bases at V and 0 bases at J, leaving 6 bases unmatched. CDR1 and CDR2 from the germline V gene are LNHDA and SQIVND (reference sequence). The CDR3 length is 16 residues. The CDR3 DNA is TGTGCCAGTAGTTCTAGCGGGTCTAGCTCCTACAATGAGCAGTTCTTC. Its translation: CASSSSGSSSYNEQFF.

This clonotype was picked up a small number of times. The V call is TRBV10-3, the J call TRBJ2-7, with 8 bases matching TRBD1. The V gene end was trimmed by 8 bases and the J gene end by 0 bases; junction bases not matched to a gene: 3. CDR1 and CDR2 (germline): ENHRY, SYGVKD. The CDR3 loop spans 13 amino acids. CDR3 amino acids: CAIGGQASYEQYF. The CDR3, as DNA: TGTGCCATCGGGGGACAGGCCTCCTACGAGCAGTACTTC.

This clonotype has just a few counts. V gene TRBV11-2 combines with J gene TRBJ2-1; 8 bases agree with TRBD2. The germline V gene encodes CDR1 SGHAT and CDR2 FQNNGV. The CDR3 covers 18 residues. The V gene end was trimmed by 3 bases and the J gene end by 2 bases; junction bases not matched to a gene: 12. The CDR3 sequence: CASSFGPDSGITYNEQFF. As DNA, the CDR3 is TGTGCCAGCAGCTTTGGTCCCGATAGCGGGATTACCTACAATGAGCAGTTCTTC.

The chain recombines TRBV5-1 with TRBJ2-7, with a tentative D call TRBD2 (5 bases). Germline values: CDR1 SGHRS, CDR2 YFSETQ. This CDR3 region has 13 residues. Trimming took off 2 bases at V and 3 bases at J, with 9 bases between the two ends. In DNA form, the CDR3 reads TGCGCCAGCAGCTTTTCCGGGAACTACGAGCAGTACTTC. This codes for CASSFSGNYEQYF.

The chain carries TRBV10-3 and TRBJ2-1, with D possibly matching TRBD2 (6 bases). The germline V gene encodes CDR1 ENHRY and CDR2 SYGVKD. Trimming took 4 bases from V and 1 from J, leaving 11 bases between them. The CDR3 is 15 amino acids. This CDR3 reads CAISVGGMSYNEQFF. In nucleotides, the CDR3 is TGTGCCATCAGTGTGGGCGGGATGTCCTACAATGAGCAGTTCTTC.

This clonotype was recorded a few times. For the CDR3, the DNA is TGCAGTGCTAGAGATCAAGGTGCCGAGCAGTACTTC. Its protein is CSARDQGAEQYF. The rearrangement links TRBV20-1 to TRBJ2-7; D is unresolved. Looked up from germline, CDR1 is DFQATT and CDR2 is SNEGSKA (reference sequence). V lost 0 bases to trimming and J lost 6 bases, with 9 bases between them. The CDR3 loop spans 12 amino acids.

This sequence joins TRBV9 and TRBJ2-3, with 7 bases that match TRBD2. This CDR3 is 15 amino acids long. Unmatched junction bases numbered 7, after V lost 0 bases and J lost 6 bases. Per germline, CDR1 SGDLS and CDR2 YYNGEE. The CDR3 here is CASSVDGGRIDTQYF. In nucleotides, the CDR3 is TGTGCCAGCAGCGTAGATGGCGGGAGAATTGATACGCAGTATTTT.

This chain connects TRBV6-1 to TRBJ2-7; 7 bases fit TRBD1. Germline V gene lookup returns CDR1 MNHNS and CDR2 SASEGT. This CDR3 comprises 15 residues. With 8 bases clipped from V and 2 bases from J, the junction kept 12 bases outside the gene matches. CDR3 sequence: CASARDSVVPYEQYF. CDR3 DNA: TGTGCCAGCGCCCGGGACAGTGTGGTCCCCTACGAGCAGTACTTC.

This clonotype occurred a few times. The rearrangement uses TRBV28 and TRBJ2-3; D not certain. This CDR3 spans 14 amino acids. With 3 bases removed from V and 0 bases from J, the gap between germline ends came to 7 bases. Per germline, CDR1 MDHEN and CDR2 SYDVKM. CDR3 DNA sequence: TGTGCCAGCAGTTTTGAGGTTAGCACAGATACGCAGTATTTT. This encodes CASSFEVSTDTQYF.

The genes are TRBV5-1 and TRBJ1-4, with D unclear. CDR1 SGHRS and CDR2 YFSETQ come from the germline V gene. V was cut by 5 bases and J by 0 bases, with 11 bases left in between. CDR3 size: 15 residues. The CDR3 DNA reads TGCGCCAGCAGTCACGACGGTGCAACTAATGAAAAACTGTTTTTT. Residues: CASSHDGATNEKLFF.

The genes are TRBV2 and TRBJ1-1; no firm D call. The CDR3 length is 14 residues. Trimming removed 6 bases at V and 1 base at J, with 12 bases between. Germline CDR1 SNHLY, CDR2 FYNNEI. CDR3 residues: CASRRGLGNTEAFF. Written as DNA, the CDR3 is TGTGCCAGCAGGAGAGGTTTGGGGAACACTGAAGCTTTCTTT.

This clonotype was seen a few times. The chain uses TRBV10-3 and TRBJ1-4; D is perhaps TRBD1 (6 bases). V lost 0 bases and J 5 bases, leaving 13 bases between the germline ends. CDR1 ENHRY and CDR2 SYGVKD come from the germline V gene. This CDR3 region has 16 residues. The CDR3 nucleotides are TGTGCCATCAGTGAGTCATCGACAGGAATAAATGAAAAACTGTTTTTT. This sequence encodes CAISESSTGINEKLFF.

This clonotype showed up just a few times. The V gene is TRBV6-5, the J gene TRBJ2-6; D uncertain. Germline CDR1 MNHEY, CDR2 SVGAGI. The CDR3 totals 14 residues. V was pared by 10 bases and J by 4 bases, with 14 bases between. The CDR3, as DNA: TGTGCCACCAACCTCGCCGCAGGGGCCAACGTCCTGACTTTC. It specifies CATNLAAGANVLTF.

The chain employs TRBV29-1 and TRBJ2-1; TRBD2 matches 7 bases. Germline V CDR1 and CDR2: SQVTM, ANQGSEA. Trimming took 3 bases from V and 7 from J; bases not matched to a gene: 9. This CDR3 contains 14 residues. The CDR3 region is CSVDGAGAWNEQFF. The CDR3, as DNA: TGCAGCGTTGATGGTGCGGGAGCCTGGAATGAGCAGTTCTTC.

V is TRBV15 and J is TRBJ2-5, with 9 bases aligning to TRBD1. After removal of 2 bases from V and 1 base from J, the junction contained 2 bases not matched to a gene. The CDR3 loop spans 15 amino acids. Germline CDR1 is LNHNV and CDR2 is YYDKDF (reference sequence). CDR3 protein: CATSRYRGPQETQYF. CDR3 bases: TGTGCCACCAGCAGATACAGGGGGCCCCAAGAGACCCAGTACTTC.

This clonotype was detected a few times. At one end, the junction sequence differs from germline, possibly due to a read error. J is TRBJ1-2 and V is TRBV12-3 or TRBV12-4, with unresolved D. There are 12 residues in the CDR3. For the CDR3, the DNA is TGTGCCAGCAGTTTACCCCAGTATGGTTACACCTTC. Translating gives CASSLPQYGYTF.